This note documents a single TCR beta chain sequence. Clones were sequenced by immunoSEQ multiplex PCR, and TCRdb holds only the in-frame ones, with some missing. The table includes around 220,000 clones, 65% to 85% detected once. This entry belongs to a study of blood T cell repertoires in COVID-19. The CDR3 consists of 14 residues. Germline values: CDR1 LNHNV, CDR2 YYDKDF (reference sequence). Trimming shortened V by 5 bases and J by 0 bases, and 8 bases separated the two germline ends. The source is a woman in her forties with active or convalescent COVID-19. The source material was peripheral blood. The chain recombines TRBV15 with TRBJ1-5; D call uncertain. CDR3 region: CATSPGASNQPQHF. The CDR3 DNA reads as TGTGCCACCAGCCCCGGTGCTAGCAATCAGCCCCAGCATTTT.